The sequence of this T cell receptor beta chain was determined in a study of beta chain features in type 1 diabetes. Study background: Examination covered approximately 100 million sorted cells spanning all samples.

Points from the study as a whole: Significant though moderate, a shortening of TCRB CDR3s appeared in all four CD4+ subsets of Type 1 diabetes patients.

Turning to this clone: Antigen: not known.

The CDR3 is 14 residues long. V lost 4 bases and J lost 5, with 15 bases in between. The germline CDR1 and CDR2 sequences are SGHNT and YENEEA. The whole isolated RNA underwent reverse transcription, so sequencing captured expressed TCRB transcripts. Some clones are missing from TCRdb's copy, which holds only in-frame ones; the method was immunoSEQ multiplex PCR. Of hundreds of thousands of clones listed, over 10% are singletons. This sequence originates from a woman under 30 with type 1 diabetes. The source material was naive CD4+ T cells from blood. This sequence joins TRBV11-3 and TRBJ2-7, with a possible D match to TRBD2 (6 bases). The CDR3 DNA follows: TGTGCCAGCAGCTCTGGGGGGAGACATGACGAGCAGTACTTC. Its translation is CASSSGGRHDEQYF. The whole variable domain, remainder taken from reference TRBV11-3 and TRBJ2-7, is EAGVVQSPRYKIIEKKQPVAFWCNPISGHNTLYWYLQNLGQGPELLIRYENEEAVDDSQLPKDRFSAERLKGVDSTLKIQPAELGDSAVYLCASSSGGRHDEQYFGPGTRLTVT.